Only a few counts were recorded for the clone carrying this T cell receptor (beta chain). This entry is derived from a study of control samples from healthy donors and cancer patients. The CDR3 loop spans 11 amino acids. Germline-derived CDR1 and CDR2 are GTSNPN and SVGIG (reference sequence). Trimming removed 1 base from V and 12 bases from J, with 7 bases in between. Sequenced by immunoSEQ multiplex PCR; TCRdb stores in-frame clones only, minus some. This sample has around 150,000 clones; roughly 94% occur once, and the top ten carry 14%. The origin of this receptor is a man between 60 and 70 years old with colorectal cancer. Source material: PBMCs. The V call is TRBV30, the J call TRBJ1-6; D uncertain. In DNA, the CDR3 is TGTGCCTGGAGTGCAGTAGGACCCCTCCACTTT. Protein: CAWSAVGPLHF.